This TCR beta chain was found in a study of cytomegalovirus exposure and HLA in healthy donors. The assay was immunoSEQ multiplex PCR, and TCRdb's table has in-frame clones only and misses some. The table shows fewer than 150,000 clones, with almost 90% occurring only once. Concerning this clone itself: Its antigen is still unknown.

Whole-study results and caveats: There were about 160 TCR beta chains listed as cytomegalovirus-associated. It was found in a later analysis that first-cohort TCR clusters tended to co-occur in the 95 to 150 validation repertoires. It was reportedly the case that the classifier diagnosed cytomegalovirus status with high specificity and sensitivity.

Per the germline V gene, CDR1 is KGHSH and CDR2 is LQKENI. The CDR3 totals 13 residues. Unmatched junction bases numbered 3, after V lost 6 bases and J lost 7 bases. This clonotype was obtained from a woman aged 18-35 years in good health and CMV-seropositive. Sequencing used PBMCs. The chain recombines TRBV18 with TRBJ1-5; 10 bases are a match to TRBD1. The CDR3 coding sequence is TGTGCCAGCTCCCGGGACAGGGGACAGCCCCAGCATTTT. This codes for CASSRDRGQPQHF.